The TCR beta chain under discussion was sequenced for a study of lymphopenia after photon versus proton radiotherapy. About this clone: As yet, its antigen is unknown.

This CDR3 region has 14 residues. The V gene's germline CDR1 is WSHSY and CDR2 SAAADI. Deletions cut 3 bases from V and 5 bases from J, with 13 bases between. Sequenced by immunoSEQ multiplex PCR; TCRdb stores in-frame clones only, minus some. The data show 23,000 or so clones, with 80% to 90% seen just once and roughly 19% held by the top ten. Study-wide results and caveats: After the lymphocyte nadir, photon-treated repertoires showed oligoclonal expansion, especially of CD8+ Temra cells. Post-nadir TCR diversity decline inversely tracked overall survival among those who died.

The clonotype comes from a man aged 45-60 years with gastric cancer. The chain employs TRBV10-2 and TRBJ2-5; D is undetermined. The material sequenced was peripheral blood, taken from a patient treated with photon-based radiotherapy. In DNA, the CDR3 is TGCGCCAGCAGTGAAGACGGCTTTCGGGAGACCCAGTACTTC. Amino acid sequence: CASSEDGFRETQYF.